This is a list of T cell receptor beta chains from one sample in a study of molecular identifiers for immune sequencing clone quantification. TCRdb used MiXCR to reprocess the PCR reads, holding one entry per CDR3 protein. Here the sample spans 600,000 to 650,000 distinct CDR3 sequences, 15% to 20% being singletons. Sequenced sample: naive CD8+ T cells from blood, with Jurkat cell RNA spiked in. These receptors were collected from a human donor in good health. Some libraries in this study had Jurkat cell RNA spiked in. Each CDR3 is given without its conserved first and last residue. The D gene is left open where the match is weak.

j_call	cdr3_length	d_call	v_call	cdr3_aa
TRBJ1-1	11	-	TRBV12-5	ASGLQGYTEAF
TRBJ2-2	12	-	TRBV12-3/TRBV12-4	ASTDRDDTGELF
TRBJ2-2	13	-	TRBV15	ATSRAMGNTGELF
TRBJ2-7	12	TRBD2	TRBV13	ASSLGSWGGEQY
TRBJ2-7	13	TRBD1	TRBV2	ASRTGQGTNYEQY
TRBJ2-7	11	TRBD1	TRBV6-1	ASSDETGDEQY
TRBJ2-7	11	TRBD2	TRBV6-2/TRBV6-3	ASSWGLALEQY
TRBJ2-5	12	-	TRBV29-1	SVEGGNSRATQY
TRBJ2-7	13	-	TRBV19	ASSIYRAAEDEQY
TRBJ2-3	16	TRBD1	TRBV15	ATSWNPGQGVGTDTQY
TRBJ1-1	12	-	TRBV4-3	ASSQDRAGLEAF
TRBJ2-7	9	-	TRBV12-5	APEWAVGQY
TRBJ2-7	11	-	TRBV30	ACQVSSSYEQY
TRBJ2-1	9	-	TRBV6-2/TRBV6-3	ASKVAFEQF
TRBJ2-2	17	TRBD1	TRBV4-3	ASSQDFSGTGGYLGELF
TRBJ2-7	12	TRBD1	TRBV7-9	ASSFGTEASEQY
TRBJ2-3	14	-	TRBV9	ASSVAGGESTDTQY
TRBJ2-2	15	TRBD1	TRBV7-9	ASSFPVDRGQAGELF
TRBJ2-1	10	-	TRBV4-1	ASNYDRNEQF
TRBJ1-5	13	TRBD1	TRBV9	ASSAGTGGVQPQH
TRBJ2-1	12	-	TRBV30	AWSSTGTLDEQF
TRBJ2-3	12	TRBD1	TRBV11-2	ASTRDRITDTQY
TRBJ2-1	14	-	TRBV28	ASSLFFAGSYNEQF
TRBJ2-7	11	-	TRBV6-2/TRBV6-3	AVALGLTYEQY
TRBJ2-3	14	-	TRBV5-6	ASSSSSGPSTDTQY
TRBJ1-6	16	-	TRBV2	ASSVPAEGGQRNSPLH
TRBJ1-1	12	-	TRBV4-1	ASSRQAAGTEAF
TRBJ1-2	13	TRBD1	TRBV11-2	ASSYGTGVPYGYT
TRBJ2-3	10	-	TRBV6-5	ASRTGWDTQY
TRBJ2-3	10	-	TRBV7-9	ASSLDGDTQY
TRBJ2-2	13	TRBD2	TRBV7-3	ASSLGGGGSGELF
TRBJ2-3	14	-	TRBV4-3	ASSQHAKSRHDTQY
TRBJ1-1	11	-	TRBV6-5	ASSSPRDTEAF
TRBJ2-2	15	-	TRBV5-1	ASSLEARTANTGELF